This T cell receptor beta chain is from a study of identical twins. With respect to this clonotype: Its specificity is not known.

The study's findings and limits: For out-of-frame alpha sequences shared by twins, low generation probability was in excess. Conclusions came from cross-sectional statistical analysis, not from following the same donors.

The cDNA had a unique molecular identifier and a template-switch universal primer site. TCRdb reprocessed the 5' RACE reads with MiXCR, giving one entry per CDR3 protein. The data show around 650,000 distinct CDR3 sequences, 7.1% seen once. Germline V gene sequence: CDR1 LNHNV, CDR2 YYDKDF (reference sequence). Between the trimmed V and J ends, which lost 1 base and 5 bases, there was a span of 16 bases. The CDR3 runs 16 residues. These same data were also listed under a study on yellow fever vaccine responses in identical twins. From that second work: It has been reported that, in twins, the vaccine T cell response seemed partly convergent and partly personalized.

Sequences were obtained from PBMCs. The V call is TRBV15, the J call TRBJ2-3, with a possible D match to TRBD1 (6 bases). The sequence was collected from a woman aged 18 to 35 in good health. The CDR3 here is CATSRGTQGLRDTQYF. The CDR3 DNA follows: TGTGCCACCAGCAGAGGCACACAGGGATTACGAGATACGCAGTATTTT.